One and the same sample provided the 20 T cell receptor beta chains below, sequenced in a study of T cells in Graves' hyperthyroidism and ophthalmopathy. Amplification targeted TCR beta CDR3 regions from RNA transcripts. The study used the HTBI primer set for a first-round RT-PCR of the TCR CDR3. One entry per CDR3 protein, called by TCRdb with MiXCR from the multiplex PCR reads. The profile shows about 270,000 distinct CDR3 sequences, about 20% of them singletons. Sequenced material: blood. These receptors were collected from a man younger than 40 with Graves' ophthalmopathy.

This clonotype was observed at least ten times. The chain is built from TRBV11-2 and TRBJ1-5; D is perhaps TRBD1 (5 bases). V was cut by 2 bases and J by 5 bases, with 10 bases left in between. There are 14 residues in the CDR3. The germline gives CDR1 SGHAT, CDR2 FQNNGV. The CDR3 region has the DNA TGTGCCAGCAGCTTATGGCAGGGCGATCAGCCCCAGCATTTT. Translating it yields CASSLWQGDQPQHF.

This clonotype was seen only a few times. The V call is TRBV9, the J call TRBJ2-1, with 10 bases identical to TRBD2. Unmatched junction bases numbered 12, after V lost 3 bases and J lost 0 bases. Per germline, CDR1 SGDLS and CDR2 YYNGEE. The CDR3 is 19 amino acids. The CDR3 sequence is CASSGVSGRTESSYNEQFF. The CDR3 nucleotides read TGTGCCAGCAGCGGAGTTAGCGGGAGGACCGAGAGCTCCTACAATGAGCAGTTCTTC.

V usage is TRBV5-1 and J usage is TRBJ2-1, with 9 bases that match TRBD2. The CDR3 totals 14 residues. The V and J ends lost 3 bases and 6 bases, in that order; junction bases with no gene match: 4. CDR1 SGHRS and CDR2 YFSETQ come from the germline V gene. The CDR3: CASSSASGTNEQFF. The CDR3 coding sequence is TGCGCCAGCAGCTCGGCTAGCGGGACCAATGAGCAGTTCTTC.

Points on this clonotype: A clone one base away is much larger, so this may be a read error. The CDR3: CASSYGDTGEPFF. For the CDR3, the DNA is TGTGCCAGCAGCTACGGCGACACCGGGGAGCCGTTTTTT. The V and J genes are TRBV7-2 and TRBJ2-2, with D tentatively TRBD2 (5 bases). From germline, CDR1 is SGHTA and CDR2 FQGNSA. The CDR3 has 13 residues.

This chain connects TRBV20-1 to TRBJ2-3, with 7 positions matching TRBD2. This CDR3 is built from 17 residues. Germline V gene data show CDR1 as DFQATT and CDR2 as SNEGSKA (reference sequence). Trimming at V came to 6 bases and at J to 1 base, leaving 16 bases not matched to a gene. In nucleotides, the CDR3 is TGCAGTGCCCCTAAGCGGGGAGGGTATCTACGCACAGATACGCAGTATTTT. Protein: CSAPKRGGYLRTDTQYF.

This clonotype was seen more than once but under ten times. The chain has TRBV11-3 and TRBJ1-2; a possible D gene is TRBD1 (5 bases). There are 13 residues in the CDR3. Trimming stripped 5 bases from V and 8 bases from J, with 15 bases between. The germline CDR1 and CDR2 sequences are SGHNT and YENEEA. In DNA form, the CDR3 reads TGTGCCAGCAGCCGGACATCCCAAAGGGGCTACACCTTC. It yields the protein CASSRTSQRGYTF.

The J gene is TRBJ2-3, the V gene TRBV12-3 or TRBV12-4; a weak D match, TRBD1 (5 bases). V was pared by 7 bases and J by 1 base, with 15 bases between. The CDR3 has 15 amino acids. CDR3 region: CASTPLRGGTDTQYF. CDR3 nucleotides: TGTGCCAGCACCCCCCTTAGGGGCGGCACAGATACGCAGTATTTT.

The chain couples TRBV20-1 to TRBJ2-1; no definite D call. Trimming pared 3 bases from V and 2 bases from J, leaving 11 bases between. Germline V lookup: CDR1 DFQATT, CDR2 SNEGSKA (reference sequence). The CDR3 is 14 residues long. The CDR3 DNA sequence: TGCAGTGCTAGTGGTCCGAGTACCTACAATGAGCAGTTCTTC. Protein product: CSASGPSTYNEQFF.

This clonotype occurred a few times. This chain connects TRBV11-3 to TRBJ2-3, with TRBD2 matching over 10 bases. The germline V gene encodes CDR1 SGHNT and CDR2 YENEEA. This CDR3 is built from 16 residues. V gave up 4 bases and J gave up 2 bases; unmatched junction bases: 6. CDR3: CASSSYSGRTTDTQYF. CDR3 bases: TGTGCCAGCAGCTCATATAGCGGGAGGACCACAGATACGCAGTATTTT. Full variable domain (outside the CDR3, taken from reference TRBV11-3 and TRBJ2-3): EAGVVQSPRYKIIEKKQPVAFWCNPISGHNTLYWYLQNLGQGPELLIRYENEEAVDDSQLPKDRFSAERLKGVDSTLKIQPAELGDSAVYLCASSSYSGRTTDTQYFGPGTRLTVL.

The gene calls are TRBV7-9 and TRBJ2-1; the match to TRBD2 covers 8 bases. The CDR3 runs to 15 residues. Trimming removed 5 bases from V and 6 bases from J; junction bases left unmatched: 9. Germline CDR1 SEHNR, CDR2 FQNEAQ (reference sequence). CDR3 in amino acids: CASSRGTSRRNEQFF. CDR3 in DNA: TGTGCCAGCAGCCGAGGGACTAGTAGACGCAATGAGCAGTTCTTC.

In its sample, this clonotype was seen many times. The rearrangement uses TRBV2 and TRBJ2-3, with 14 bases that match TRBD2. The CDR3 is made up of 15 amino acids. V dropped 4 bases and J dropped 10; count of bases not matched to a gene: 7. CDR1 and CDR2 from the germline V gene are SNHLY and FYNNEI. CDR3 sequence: CASSGLAGGSLAQYF. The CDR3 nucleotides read TGTGCCAGCAGTGGACTAGCGGGAGGGTCCCTAGCGCAGTATTTT.

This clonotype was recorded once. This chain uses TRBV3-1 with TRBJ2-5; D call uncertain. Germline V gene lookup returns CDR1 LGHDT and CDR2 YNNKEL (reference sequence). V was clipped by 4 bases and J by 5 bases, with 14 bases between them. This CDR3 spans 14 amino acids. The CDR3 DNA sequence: TGTGCCAGCAGCCGTTTTTCCGCCGGGGAGACCCAGTACTTC. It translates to CASSRFSAGETQYF.

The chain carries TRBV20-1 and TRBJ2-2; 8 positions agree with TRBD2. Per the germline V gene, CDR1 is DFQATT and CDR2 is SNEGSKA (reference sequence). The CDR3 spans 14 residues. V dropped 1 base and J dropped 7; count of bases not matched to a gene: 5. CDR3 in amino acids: CSARAALAGGELFF. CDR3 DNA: TGCAGTGCTAGAGCGGCCCTAGCGGGCGGGGAGCTGTTTTTT.

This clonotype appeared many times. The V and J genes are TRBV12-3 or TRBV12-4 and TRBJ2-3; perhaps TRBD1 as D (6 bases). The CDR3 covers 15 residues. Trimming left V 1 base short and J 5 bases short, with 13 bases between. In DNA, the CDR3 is TGTGCCAGCAGTTTAGGGGGGTCCAGGGGAGATACGCAGTATTTT. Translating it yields CASSLGGSRGDTQYF.

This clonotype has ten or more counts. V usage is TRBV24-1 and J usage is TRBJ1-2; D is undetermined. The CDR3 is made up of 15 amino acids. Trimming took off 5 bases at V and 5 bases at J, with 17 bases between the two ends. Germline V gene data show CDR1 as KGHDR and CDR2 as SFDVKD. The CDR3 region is CATSGTGALGYGYTF. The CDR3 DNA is TGTGCCACCAGTGGGACGGGAGCCTTGGGTTATGGCTACACCTTC.

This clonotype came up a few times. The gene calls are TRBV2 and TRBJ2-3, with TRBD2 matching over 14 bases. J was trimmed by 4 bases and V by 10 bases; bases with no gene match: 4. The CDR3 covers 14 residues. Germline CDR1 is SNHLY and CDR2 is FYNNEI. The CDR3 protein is CATGTSGRSDTQYF. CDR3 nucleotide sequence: TGTGCCACCGGGACTAGCGGGAGATCAGATACGCAGTATTTT.

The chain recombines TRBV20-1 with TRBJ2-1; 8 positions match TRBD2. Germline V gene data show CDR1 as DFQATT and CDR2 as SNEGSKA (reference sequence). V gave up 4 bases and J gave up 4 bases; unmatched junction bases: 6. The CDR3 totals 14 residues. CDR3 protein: CSAKREMRYNEQFF. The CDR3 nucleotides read TGCAGTGCTAAGCGGGAGATGAGATACAATGAGCAGTTCTTC.

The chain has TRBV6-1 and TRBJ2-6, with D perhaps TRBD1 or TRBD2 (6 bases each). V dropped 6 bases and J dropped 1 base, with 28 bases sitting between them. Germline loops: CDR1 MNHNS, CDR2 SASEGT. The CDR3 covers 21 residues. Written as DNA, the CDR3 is TGTGCCAGCAGGCTCGGGGTGGGGGGCGGCTCCGATGGTTCTGGGGCCAACGTCCTGACTTTC. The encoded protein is CASRLGVGGGSDGSGANVLTF.

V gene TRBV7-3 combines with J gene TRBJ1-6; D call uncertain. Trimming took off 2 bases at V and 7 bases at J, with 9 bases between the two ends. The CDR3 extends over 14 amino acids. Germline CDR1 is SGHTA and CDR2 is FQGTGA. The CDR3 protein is CASSLGGDNSPLHF. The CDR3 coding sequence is TGTGCCAGCAGCTTAGGCGGCGACAATTCACCCCTCCACTTT.

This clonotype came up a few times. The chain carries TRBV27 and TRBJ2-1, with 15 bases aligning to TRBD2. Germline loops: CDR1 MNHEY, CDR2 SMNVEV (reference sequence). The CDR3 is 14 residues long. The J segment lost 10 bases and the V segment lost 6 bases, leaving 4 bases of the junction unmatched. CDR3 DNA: TGTGCCAGCAGACCGGGACTAGCGGGAGGAGAGCAGTTCTTC. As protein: CASRPGLAGGEQFF.